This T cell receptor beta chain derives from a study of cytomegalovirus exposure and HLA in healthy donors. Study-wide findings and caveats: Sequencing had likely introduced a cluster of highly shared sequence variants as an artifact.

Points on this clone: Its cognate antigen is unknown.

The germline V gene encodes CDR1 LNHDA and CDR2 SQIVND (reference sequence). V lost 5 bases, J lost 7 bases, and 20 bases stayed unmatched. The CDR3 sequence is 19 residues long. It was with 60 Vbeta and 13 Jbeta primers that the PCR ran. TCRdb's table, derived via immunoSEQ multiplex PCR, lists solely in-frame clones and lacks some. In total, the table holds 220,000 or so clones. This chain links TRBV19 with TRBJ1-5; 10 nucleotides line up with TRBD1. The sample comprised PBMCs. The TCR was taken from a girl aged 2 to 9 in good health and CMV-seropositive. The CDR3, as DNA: TGTGCCAGTAGTTTAGGTATTCTATGGGACAGGGGTTTTGGGCAGCCCCAGCATTTT. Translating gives CASSLGILWDRGFGQPQHF.